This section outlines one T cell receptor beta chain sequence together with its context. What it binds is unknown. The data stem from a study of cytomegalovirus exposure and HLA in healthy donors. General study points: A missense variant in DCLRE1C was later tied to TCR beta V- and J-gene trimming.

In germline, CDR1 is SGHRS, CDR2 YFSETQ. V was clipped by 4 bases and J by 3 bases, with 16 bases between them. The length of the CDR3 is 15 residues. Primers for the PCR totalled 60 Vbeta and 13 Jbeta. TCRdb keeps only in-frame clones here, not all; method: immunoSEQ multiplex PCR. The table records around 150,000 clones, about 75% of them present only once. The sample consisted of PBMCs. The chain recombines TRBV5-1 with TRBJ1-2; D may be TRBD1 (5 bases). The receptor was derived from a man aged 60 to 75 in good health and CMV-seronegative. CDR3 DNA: TGCGCCAGCAGCATGACACCGGGGGGAGACTATGGCTACACCTTC. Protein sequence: CASSMTPGGDYGYTF.